These 6 T cell receptor beta chains were all obtained from the same sample, sequenced in a study of T cells after yellow fever vaccination. TCRdb processed the 5' RACE reads anew with MiXCR; each CDR3 protein has one entry. The sample has approximately 610,000 distinct CDR3 sequences, roughly a sixth seen once. Sequenced material: PBMCs, taken about 5 days after the first yellow fever vaccination. These receptors were collected from a man aged 18 to 35 who received the YFV17D yellow fever vaccine.

The chain has TRBV7-2 and TRBJ2-3; D unclear. Trimming removed 11 bases at V and 0 bases at J, with 12 bases between. The CDR3 length is 13 residues. Germline V gene lookup returns CDR1 SGHTA and CDR2 FQGNSA. The CDR3 protein is CASQPQSTDTQYF. The CDR3 DNA reads TGTGCCTCCCAGCCCCAAAGCACAGATACGCAGTATTTT.

The chain carries TRBV10-3 and TRBJ2-2, with 7 positions matching TRBD1. The trim removed 6 bases at V and 3 bases at J, leaving 4 bases unmatched. The CDR3 sequence is 14 residues long. Germline V CDR1 and CDR2: ENHRY, SYGVKD. This CDR3 is CAISRDSYTGELFF. The CDR3 DNA is TGTGCCATCAGCCGGGACAGCTACACCGGGGAGCTGTTTTTT.

A few counts support this clonotype. The gene calls are TRBV4-2 and TRBJ1-1; possibly TRBD1 for D (6 bases). V lost 0 bases and J lost 6, with 17 bases in between. This CDR3 contains 16 residues. Germline V lookup: CDR1 LGHNA, CDR2 YNFKEQ. The CDR3 reads CASSQDGGSAFAEAFF. In DNA, the CDR3 is TGTGCCAGCAGCCAAGATGGGGGCTCGGCGTTCGCTGAAGCTTTCTTT.

A few counts support this clonotype. This chain joins TRBV3-1 and TRBJ1-2, with D possibly TRBD1 on 6 matching bases. Looked up from germline, CDR1 is LGHDT and CDR2 is YNNKEL (reference sequence). Trimming took off 2 bases at V and 8 bases at J, with 12 bases between the two ends. The CDR3 spans 13 residues. The CDR3, as DNA: TGTGCCAGCAGCCAATTTACAGGGTACGGCTACACCTTC. Translation: CASSQFTGYGYTF.

This clonotype was detected only a few times. The V call is TRBV7-2, the J call TRBJ1-1, with D maybe TRBD1 (6 bases). Trimming took off 6 bases at V and 3 bases at J, with 14 bases between the two ends. CDR3 length: 14 amino acids. The V gene's germline CDR1 is SGHTA and CDR2 FQGNSA. CDR3 amino acids: CASRGGGSHTEAFF. The CDR3 bases are TGTGCCAGCAGAGGAGGGGGGAGTCACACTGAAGCTTTCTTT. Together with reference TRBV7-2 and TRBJ1-1, the CDR3 gives the full variable domain: GAGVSQSPSNKVTEKGKDVELRCDPISGHTALYWYRQSLGQGLEFLIYFQGNSAPDKSGLPSDRFSAERTGGSVSTLTIQRTQQEDSAVYLCASRGGGSHTEAFFGQGTRLTVV.

This clonotype was seen a single time. The chain combines TRBV10-1 with TRBJ2-1; 8 bases fit TRBD2. The V segment lost 1 base and the J segment 10 bases; nucleotides outside the gene matches: 12. The CDR3 spans 16 residues. Per germline, CDR1 WNHNN and CDR2 SYGVQD (reference sequence). The CDR3 region is CASSEFGLASHGEQFF. CDR3 coding DNA: TGCGCCAGCAGTGAGTTTGGACTAGCATCCCATGGGGAGCAGTTCTTC.